This T cell receptor (beta chain) emerged from a study of cytotoxic CD8 clonotypes in ibrutinib-treated CLL. Overall study findings and caveats: Age-matched healthy donor levels were exceeded by baseline clonality, which tracked circulating CD8+ T-cell counts.

A note on this clone: No antigen is known for it.

This table comes from immunoSEQ multiplex PCR, and its TCRdb copy is limited to in-frame clones, with some not included. The profile covers about 97,000 clones, with approximately 78% appearing a single time and about 34% taken by the ten largest. Sequenced here: PBMCs, sampled after 12 months of ibrutinib treatment. The sequence was obtained from a human donor with chronic lymphocytic leukemia.

CDR3 residues: CATGTGSKETQYF. CDR3 coding DNA: TGTGCCACCGGGACAGGGTCCAAAGAGACCCAGTACTTC. J is TRBJ2-5 and V is TRBV15; 9 bases agree with TRBD1. Germline V gene lookup returns CDR1 LNHNV and CDR2 YYDKDF (reference sequence). The junction had 4 bases not matched to a gene; V was cut back by 8 bases and J by 3 bases. The CDR3 loop spans 13 amino acids.